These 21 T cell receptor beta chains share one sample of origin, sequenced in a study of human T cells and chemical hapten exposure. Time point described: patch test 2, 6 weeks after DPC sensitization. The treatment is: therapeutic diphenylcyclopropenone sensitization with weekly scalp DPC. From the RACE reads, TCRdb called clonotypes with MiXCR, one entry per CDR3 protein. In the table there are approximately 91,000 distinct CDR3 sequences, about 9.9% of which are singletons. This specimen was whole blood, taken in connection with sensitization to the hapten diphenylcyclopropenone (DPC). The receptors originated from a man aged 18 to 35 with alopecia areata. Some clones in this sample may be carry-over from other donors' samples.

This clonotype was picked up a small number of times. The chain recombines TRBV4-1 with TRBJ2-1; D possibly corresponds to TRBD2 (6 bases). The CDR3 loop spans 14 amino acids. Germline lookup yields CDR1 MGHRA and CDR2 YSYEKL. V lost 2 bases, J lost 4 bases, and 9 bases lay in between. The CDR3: CASSQRGLYNEQFF. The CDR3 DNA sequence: TGCGCCAGCAGCCAAAGGGGACTGTACAATGAGCAGTTCTTC.

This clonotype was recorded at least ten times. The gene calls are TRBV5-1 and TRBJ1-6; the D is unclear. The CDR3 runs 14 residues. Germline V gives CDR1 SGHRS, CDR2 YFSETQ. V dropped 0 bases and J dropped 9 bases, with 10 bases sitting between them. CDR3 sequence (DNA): TGCGCCAGCAGCTTGGGGGAAATAAGTTCACCCCTCCACTTT. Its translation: CASSLGEISSPLHF. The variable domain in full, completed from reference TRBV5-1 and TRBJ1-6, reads KAGVTQTPRYLIKTRGQQVTLSCSPISGHRSVSWYQQTPGQGLQFLFEYFSETQRNKGNFPGRFSGRQFSNSRSEMNVSTLELGDSALYLCASSLGEISSPLHFGNGTRLTVT.

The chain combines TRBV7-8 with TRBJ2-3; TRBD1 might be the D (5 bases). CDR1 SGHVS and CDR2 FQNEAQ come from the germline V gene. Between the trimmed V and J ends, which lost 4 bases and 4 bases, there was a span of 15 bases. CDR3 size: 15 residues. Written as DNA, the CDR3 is TGTGCCAGCAGCTCGCAGGGATTTAGGTCAGATACGCAGTATTTT. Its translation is CASSSQGFRSDTQYF.

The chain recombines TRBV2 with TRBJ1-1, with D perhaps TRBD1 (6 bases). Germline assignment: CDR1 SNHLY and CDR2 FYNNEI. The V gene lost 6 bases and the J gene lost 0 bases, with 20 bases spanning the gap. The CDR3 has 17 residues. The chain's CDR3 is CASSRRGGPQMNTEAFF. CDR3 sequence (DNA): TGTGCCAGCAGCCGAAGGGGGGGACCGCAGATGAACACTGAAGCTTTCTTT.

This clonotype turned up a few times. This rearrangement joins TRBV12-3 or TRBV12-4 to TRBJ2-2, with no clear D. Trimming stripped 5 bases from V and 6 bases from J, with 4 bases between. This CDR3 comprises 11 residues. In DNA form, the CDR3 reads TGTGCCAGCAGTGGGGCCGGGGAGCTGTTTTTT. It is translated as CASSGAGELFF.

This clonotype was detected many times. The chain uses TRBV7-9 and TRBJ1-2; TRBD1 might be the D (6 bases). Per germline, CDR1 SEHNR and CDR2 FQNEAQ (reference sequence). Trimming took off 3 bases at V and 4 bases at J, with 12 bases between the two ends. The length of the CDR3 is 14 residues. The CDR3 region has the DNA TGTGCCAGCAGCTTCGGACAGTCCGTCTATGGCTACACCTTC. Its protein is CASSFGQSVYGYTF.

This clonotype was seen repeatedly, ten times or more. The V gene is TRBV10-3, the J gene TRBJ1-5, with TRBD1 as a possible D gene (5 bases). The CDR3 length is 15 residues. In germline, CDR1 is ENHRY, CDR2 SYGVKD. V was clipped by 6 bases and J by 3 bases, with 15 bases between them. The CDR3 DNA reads TGTGCCATCAGCGTCTCGGAGGGGAACAATCAGCCCCAGCATTTT. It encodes CAISVSEGNNQPQHF.

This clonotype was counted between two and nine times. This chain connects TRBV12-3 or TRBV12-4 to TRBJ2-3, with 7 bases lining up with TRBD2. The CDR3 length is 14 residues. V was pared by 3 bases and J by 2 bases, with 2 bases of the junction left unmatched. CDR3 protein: CASSFGTTTDTQYF. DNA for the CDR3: TGTGCCAGCAGTTTCGGGACTACCACAGATACGCAGTATTTT.

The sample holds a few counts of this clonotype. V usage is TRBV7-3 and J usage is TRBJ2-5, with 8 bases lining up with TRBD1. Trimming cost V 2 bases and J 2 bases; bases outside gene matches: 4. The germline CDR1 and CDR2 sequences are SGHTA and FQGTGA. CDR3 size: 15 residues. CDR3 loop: CASSLVGQGQETQYF. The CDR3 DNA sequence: TGTGCCAGCAGCTTAGTCGGACAGGGACAAGAGACCCAGTACTTC. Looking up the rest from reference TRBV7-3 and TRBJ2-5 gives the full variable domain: GAGVSQTPSNKVTEKGKYVELRCDPISGHTALYWYRQSLGQGPEFLIYFQGTGAADDSGLPNDRFFAVRPEGSVSTLKIQRTERGDSAVYLCASSLVGQGQETQYFGPGTRLLVL.

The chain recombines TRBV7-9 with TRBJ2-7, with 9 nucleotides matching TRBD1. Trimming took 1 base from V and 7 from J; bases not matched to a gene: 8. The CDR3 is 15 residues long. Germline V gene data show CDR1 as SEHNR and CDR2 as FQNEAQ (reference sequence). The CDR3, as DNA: TGTGCCAGCAGCTTAGGTGGGGGACAGGGTTCTGAGCAGTACGTC. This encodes CASSLGGGQGSEQYV.

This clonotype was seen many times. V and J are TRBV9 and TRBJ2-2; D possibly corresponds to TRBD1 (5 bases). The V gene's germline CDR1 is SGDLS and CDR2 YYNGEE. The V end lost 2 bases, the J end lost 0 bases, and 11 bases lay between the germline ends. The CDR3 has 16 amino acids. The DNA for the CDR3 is TGTGCCAGCAGCGTCCAAACAGGTCCGAACACCGGGGAGCTGTTTTTT. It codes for CASSVQTGPNTGELFF.

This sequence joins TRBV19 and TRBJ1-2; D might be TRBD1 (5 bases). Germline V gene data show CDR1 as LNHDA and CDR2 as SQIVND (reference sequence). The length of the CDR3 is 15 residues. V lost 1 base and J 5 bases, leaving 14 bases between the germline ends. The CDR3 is CASSIGRDLEYGYTF. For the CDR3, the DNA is TGTGCCAGTAGTATAGGAAGGGACCTCGAATATGGCTACACCTTC.

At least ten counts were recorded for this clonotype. CDR3 nucleotides: TGTGCCAGCAGTTACACCGTCGGGAGTGAAAAACTGTTTTTT. Translated, it gives CASSYTVGSEKLFF. The rearrangement links TRBV6-2 or TRBV6-3 to TRBJ1-4; D not resolved. Trimming cost V 2 bases and J 7 bases, with 11 bases left between them. The V gene's germline CDR1 is MNHEY and CDR2 SVGEGT. The CDR3 spans 14 residues.

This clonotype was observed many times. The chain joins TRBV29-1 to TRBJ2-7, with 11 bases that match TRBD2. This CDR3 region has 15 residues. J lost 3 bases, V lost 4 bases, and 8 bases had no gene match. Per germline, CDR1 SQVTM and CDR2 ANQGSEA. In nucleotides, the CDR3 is TGCAGCGTTGGCCCGCCTAGCGGGGGGCTCTACGAGCAGTACTTC. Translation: CSVGPPSGGLYEQYF.

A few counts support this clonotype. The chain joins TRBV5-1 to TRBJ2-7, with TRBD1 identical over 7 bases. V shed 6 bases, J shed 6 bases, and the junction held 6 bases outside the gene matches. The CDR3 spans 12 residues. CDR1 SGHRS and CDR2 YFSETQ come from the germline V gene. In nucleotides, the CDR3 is TGCGCCAGCACCCAGACAGGGAGCGAGCAGTACTTC. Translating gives CASTQTGSEQYF. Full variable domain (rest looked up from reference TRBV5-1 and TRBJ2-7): KAGVTQTPRYLIKTRGQQVTLSCSPISGHRSVSWYQQTPGQGLQFLFEYFSETQRNKGNFPGRFSGRQFSNSRSEMNVSTLELGDSALYLCASTQTGSEQYFGPGTRLTVT.

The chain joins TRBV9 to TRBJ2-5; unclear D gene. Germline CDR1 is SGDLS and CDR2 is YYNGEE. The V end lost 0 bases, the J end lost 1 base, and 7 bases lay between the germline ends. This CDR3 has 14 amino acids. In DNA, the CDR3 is TGTGCCAGCAGCGTAGCTGGCAGCCAAGAGACCCAGTACTTC. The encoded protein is CASSVAGSQETQYF.

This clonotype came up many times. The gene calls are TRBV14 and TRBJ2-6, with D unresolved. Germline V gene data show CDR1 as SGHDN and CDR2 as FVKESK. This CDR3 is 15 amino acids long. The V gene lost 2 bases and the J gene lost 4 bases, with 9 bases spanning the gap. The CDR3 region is CASSQPRKGANVLTF. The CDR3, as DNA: TGTGCCAGCAGCCAACCCAGGAAGGGGGCCAACGTCCTGACTTTC.

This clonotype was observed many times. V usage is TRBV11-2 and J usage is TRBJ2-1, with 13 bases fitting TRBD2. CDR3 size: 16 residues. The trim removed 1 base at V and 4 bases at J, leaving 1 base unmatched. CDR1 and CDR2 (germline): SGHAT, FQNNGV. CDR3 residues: CASSLGGLAGYNEQFF. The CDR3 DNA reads TGTGCCAGCAGCTTAGGGGGACTAGCGGGGTACAATGAGCAGTTCTTC.

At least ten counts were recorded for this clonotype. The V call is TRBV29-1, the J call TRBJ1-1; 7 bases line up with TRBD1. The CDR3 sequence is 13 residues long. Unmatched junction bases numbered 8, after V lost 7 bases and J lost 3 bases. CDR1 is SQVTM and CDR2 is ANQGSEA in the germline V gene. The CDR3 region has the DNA TGCAGCGGAACGCAGGGGGTGGACACTGAAGCTTTCTTT. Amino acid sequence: CSGTQGVDTEAFF. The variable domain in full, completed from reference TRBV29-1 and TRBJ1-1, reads SAVISQKPSRDICQRGTSLTIQCQVDSQVTMMFWYRQQPGQSLTLIATANQGSEATYESGFVIDKFPISRPNLTFSTLTVSNMSPEDSSIYLCSGTQGVDTEAFFGQGTRLTVV.

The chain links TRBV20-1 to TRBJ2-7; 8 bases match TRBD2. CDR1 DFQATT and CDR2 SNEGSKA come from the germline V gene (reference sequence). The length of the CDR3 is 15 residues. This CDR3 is CSVGQRGGASYEQYF. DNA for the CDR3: TGCAGCGTCGGTCAACGGGGGGGAGCGTCCTACGAGCAGTACTTC.

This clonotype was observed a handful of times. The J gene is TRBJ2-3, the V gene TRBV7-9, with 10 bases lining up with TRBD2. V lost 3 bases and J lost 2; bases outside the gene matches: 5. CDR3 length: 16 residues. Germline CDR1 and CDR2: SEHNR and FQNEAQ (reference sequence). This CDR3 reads CASSLKSGGVTDTQYF. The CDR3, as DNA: TGTGCCAGCAGCTTGAAGAGCGGGGGGGTCACAGATACGCAGTATTTT.